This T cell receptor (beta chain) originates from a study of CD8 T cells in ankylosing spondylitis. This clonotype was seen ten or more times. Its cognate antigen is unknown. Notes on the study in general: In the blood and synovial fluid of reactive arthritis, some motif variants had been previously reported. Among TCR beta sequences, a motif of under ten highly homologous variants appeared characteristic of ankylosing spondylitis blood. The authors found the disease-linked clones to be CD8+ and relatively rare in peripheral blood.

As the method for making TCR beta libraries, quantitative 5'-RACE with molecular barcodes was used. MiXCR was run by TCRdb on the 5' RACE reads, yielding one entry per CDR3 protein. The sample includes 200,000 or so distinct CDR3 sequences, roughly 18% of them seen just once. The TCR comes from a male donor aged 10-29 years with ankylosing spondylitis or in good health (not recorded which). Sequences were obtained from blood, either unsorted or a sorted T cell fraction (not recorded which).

CDR3 nucleotide sequence: TGCGCCAGCAGCTTGGGGGACAGGTTCGGTGAGCAGTTCTTC. It yields the protein CASSLGDRFGEQFF. The chain has TRBV5-1 and TRBJ2-1; 8 nucleotides align to TRBD1. Germline CDR1 and CDR2: SGHRS and YFSETQ. The V segment lost 0 bases and the J segment 9 bases; nucleotides outside the gene matches: 5. The CDR3 runs to 14 residues.